This is a list of T cell receptor beta chains from one sample in a study of T cell repertoires in cytomegalovirus infection. A single record per CDR3 protein comes from TCRdb applying MiXCR to the reads. The sample records 450,000 to 650,000 distinct CDR3 sequences, about 25% being singletons. The sample taken for sequencing was PBMCs. These receptors were collected from a human donor in good health (CMV status not recorded). Some clones in this sample may be carry-over from other donors' samples. The CDR3 runs from the conserved cysteine through the conserved F or W. The order of the fields is V gene, J gene, CDR3 length, clone size, D gene, CDR3 DNA, CDR3 protein. D genes are given only for firm matches. Only some rows state a clone size, as once, few, many or a class for expanded clones.

v_call: TRBV11-3; j_call: TRBJ2-5; cdr3_length: 13; clone_size: few; d_call: NA; cdr3_nt: TGTGCCAGCAGCTTAGACCCGATGGGGACCCAGTACTTC; cdr3_aa: CASSLDPMGTQYF
v_call: TRBV12-3/TRBV12-4; j_call: TRBJ1-1; cdr3_length: 14; clone_size: NA; d_call: NA; cdr3_nt: TGTGCCAGCAGTTTGGCCGGGGGAGGGATTGAAGCTTTCTTT; cdr3_aa: CASSLAGGGIEAFF
v_call: TRBV19; j_call: TRBJ2-3; cdr3_length: 16; clone_size: few; d_call: NA; cdr3_nt: TGTGCCAGTACCAAGGGGAAGCGGGTTAGCACAGATACGCAGTATTTT; cdr3_aa: CASTKGKRVSTDTQYF
v_call: TRBV7-7; j_call: TRBJ2-7; cdr3_length: 13; clone_size: NA; d_call: NA; cdr3_nt: TGTGCCAGCAGCCCCCTAGGAGCTGCCGAGCAGTACTTC; cdr3_aa: CASSPLGAAEQYF
v_call: TRBV5-4; j_call: TRBJ2-1; cdr3_length: 13; clone_size: NA; d_call: NA; cdr3_nt: TGTGCCAGCAGCTTGGAAGGACGCAATGAGCAGTTCTTC; cdr3_aa: CASSLEGRNEQFF
v_call: TRBV7-2; j_call: TRBJ1-1; cdr3_length: 13; clone_size: many; d_call: NA; cdr3_nt: TGTGCCAGCAGCTTAGCCCTGGCCACTGAAGCTTTCTTT; cdr3_aa: CASSLALATEAFF
v_call: TRBV7-2; j_call: TRBJ2-2; cdr3_length: 15; clone_size: many; d_call: NA; cdr3_nt: TGTGCCAGCAGCCAGTGGGGCACGAACACCGGGGAGCTGTTTTTT; cdr3_aa: CASSQWGTNTGELFF
v_call: TRBV2; j_call: TRBJ1-3; cdr3_length: 14; clone_size: NA; d_call: TRBD1; cdr3_nt: TGTGCCAGCAGCGCTGGGACAGGTGGAAACACCATATATTTT; cdr3_aa: CASSAGTGGNTIYF
v_call: TRBV7-2; j_call: TRBJ2-1; cdr3_length: 15; clone_size: few; d_call: NA; cdr3_nt: TGTGCCAGCAGCTTAGTAACTAGAGGCGGCAATGAGCAGTTCTTC; cdr3_aa: CASSLVTRGGNEQFF
v_call: TRBV19; j_call: TRBJ1-2; cdr3_length: 19; clone_size: NA; d_call: NA; cdr3_nt: TGTGCCAGTAGTACCCGTCCAGGGGCCGTCATGACCTCTAACTATGGCTACACCTTC; cdr3_aa: CASSTRPGAVMTSNYGYTF
v_call: TRBV10-2; j_call: TRBJ2-1; cdr3_length: 14; clone_size: few; d_call: TRBD2; cdr3_nt: TGCGCCAGCTCACTAGCGGGAGTTGAAAATGAGCAGTTCTTC; cdr3_aa: CASSLAGVENEQFF
v_call: TRBV4-2; j_call: TRBJ2-1; cdr3_length: 12; clone_size: NA; d_call: NA; cdr3_nt: TGTGCCAGCAGCCATGATGTTGGTGAGCAGTTCTTC; cdr3_aa: CASSHDVGEQFF
v_call: TRBV7-2; j_call: TRBJ1-1; cdr3_length: 14; clone_size: many; d_call: NA; cdr3_nt: TGTGCCAGCAGCCCCAGGGTTAGGTACACTGAAGCTTTCTTT; cdr3_aa: CASSPRVRYTEAFF
v_call: TRBV7-9; j_call: TRBJ1-1; cdr3_length: 18; clone_size: many; d_call: NA; cdr3_nt: TGTGCCAGCAGCTTAGGGCCCATTTCGGGGGCCCGGAACACTGAAGCTTTCTTT; cdr3_aa: CASSLGPISGARNTEAFF
v_call: TRBV7-6; j_call: TRBJ1-6; cdr3_length: 15; clone_size: many; d_call: NA; cdr3_nt: TGTGCCAGCAGCCGGGCGCCAGAGTATAATTCACCCCTCCACTTT; cdr3_aa: CASSRAPEYNSPLHF
v_call: TRBV14; j_call: TRBJ2-2; cdr3_length: 15; clone_size: NA; d_call: TRBD2; cdr3_nt: TGTGCCAGCAGCGAGGCGGGGGTCCACACCGGGGAGCTGTTTTTT; cdr3_aa: CASSEAGVHTGELFF
v_call: TRBV20-1; j_call: TRBJ2-1; cdr3_length: 17; clone_size: NA; d_call: TRBD2; cdr3_nt: TGCAGTGCTAGAGATCTTCCCCTAGCGGGAGATGATAATGAGCAGTTCTTC; cdr3_aa: CSARDLPLAGDDNEQFF
v_call: TRBV13; j_call: TRBJ1-5; cdr3_length: 15; clone_size: NA; d_call: TRBD1; cdr3_nt: TGTGCCAGCAGCCCCTCAGGGGGCGGCAATCAGCCCCAGCATTTT; cdr3_aa: CASSPSGGGNQPQHF
v_call: TRBV24-1; j_call: TRBJ1-1; cdr3_length: 13; clone_size: NA; d_call: TRBD1; cdr3_nt: TGTGCCACCAGCCGAGACAGGGACACTGAAGCTTTCTTT; cdr3_aa: CATSRDRDTEAFF
v_call: TRBV6-5; j_call: TRBJ2-1; cdr3_length: 14; clone_size: NA; d_call: TRBD2; cdr3_nt: TGTGCCAGCGCCGCTAGCGGGAAAGTGAATGAGCAGTTCTTC; cdr3_aa: CASAASGKVNEQFF
v_call: TRBV30; j_call: TRBJ1-6; cdr3_length: 14; clone_size: NA; d_call: NA; cdr3_nt: TGTGCCTGGGACAAAACAGGGACCCCTTGGCCCCTCCACTTT; cdr3_aa: CAWDKTGTPWPLHF
v_call: TRBV5-1; j_call: TRBJ1-2; cdr3_length: 16; clone_size: NA; d_call: TRBD1; cdr3_nt: TGCGCCAGCAGCATCGGACAGGGGGCTCTCAACTATGGCTACACCTTC; cdr3_aa: CASSIGQGALNYGYTF
v_call: TRBV5-1; j_call: TRBJ2-1; cdr3_length: 15; clone_size: few; d_call: TRBD2; cdr3_nt: TGCGCCAGCAGCTTGTCACAAGCGGGAGCCAATGAGCAGTTCTTC; cdr3_aa: CASSLSQAGANEQFF
v_call: TRBV11-2; j_call: TRBJ2-5; cdr3_length: 14; clone_size: many; d_call: NA; cdr3_nt: TGTGCCAGCAGCTCCCTAAAAGGAGAAGAGACCCAGTACTTC; cdr3_aa: CASSSLKGEETQYF
v_call: TRBV28; j_call: TRBJ2-3; cdr3_length: 14; clone_size: few; d_call: NA; cdr3_nt: TGTGCCAGCAGTTTATGGAGGTCGGCGGATACGCAGTATTTT; cdr3_aa: CASSLWRSADTQYF
v_call: TRBV28; j_call: TRBJ1-2; cdr3_length: 15; clone_size: NA; d_call: NA; cdr3_nt: TGTGCCAGCAGTACACGACGACAGGCACGCTATGGCTACACCTTC; cdr3_aa: CASSTRRQARYGYTF
v_call: TRBV5-1; j_call: TRBJ1-2; cdr3_length: 16; clone_size: NA; d_call: NA; cdr3_nt: TGCGCCAGCAGCTTGTCAGGGTTCCCGGGTAGCTATGGCTACACCTTC; cdr3_aa: CASSLSGFPGSYGYTF
v_call: TRBV6-1; j_call: TRBJ1-1; cdr3_length: 15; clone_size: NA; d_call: NA; cdr3_nt: TGTGCCAGCAGTCCTAACAGGGTCTTGAACACTGAAGCTTTCTTT; cdr3_aa: CASSPNRVLNTEAFF
v_call: TRBV5-5; j_call: TRBJ1-2; cdr3_length: 12; clone_size: few; d_call: NA; cdr3_nt: TGTGCCAGCAAGTCTTCGTGGTATGGCTACACCTTC; cdr3_aa: CASKSSWYGYTF
v_call: TRBV27; j_call: TRBJ2-7; cdr3_length: 13; clone_size: few; d_call: TRBD2; cdr3_nt: TGTGCCAGCAGCCCGGGACTAGCGGGAGAACAGTACTTC; cdr3_aa: CASSPGLAGEQYF
v_call: TRBV14; j_call: TRBJ1-1; cdr3_length: 14; clone_size: NA; d_call: NA; cdr3_nt: TGTGCCAGCAGCCAAGATCCTGGGGGGGTAAAGGCTTTCTTT; cdr3_aa: CASSQDPGGVKAFF
v_call: TRBV7-2; j_call: TRBJ2-3; cdr3_length: 14; clone_size: many; d_call: TRBD2; cdr3_nt: TGTGCCAGCAGTAGGACTAGCGGCACAGATACGCAGTATTTT; cdr3_aa: CASSRTSGTDTQYF
v_call: TRBV10-3; j_call: TRBJ1-1; cdr3_length: 13; clone_size: many; d_call: NA; cdr3_nt: TGTGCCATCAGTGAGTCCTTAAACACTGAAGCTTTCTTT; cdr3_aa: CAISESLNTEAFF
v_call: TRBV20-1; j_call: TRBJ1-4; cdr3_length: 13; clone_size: NA; d_call: TRBD1; cdr3_nt: TGCAGTGCTAGAGGGGACAGTAATGAAAAACTGTTTTTT; cdr3_aa: CSARGDSNEKLFF
v_call: TRBV3-1; j_call: TRBJ1-1; cdr3_length: 14; clone_size: NA; d_call: NA; cdr3_nt: TGTGCCAGCAGCCAAAAGGTAGCGGGCACTGAAGCTTTCTTT; cdr3_aa: CASSQKVAGTEAFF
v_call: TRBV12-3/TRBV12-4; j_call: TRBJ1-1; cdr3_length: 15; clone_size: NA; d_call: NA; cdr3_nt: TGTGCCAGCAGTTTAGTCGAGGGGGTTGACACTGAAGCTTTCTTT; cdr3_aa: CASSLVEGVDTEAFF
v_call: TRBV7-9; j_call: TRBJ1-5; cdr3_length: 15; clone_size: many; d_call: TRBD1; cdr3_nt: TGTGCCAGCAGCCCCGGACAGGGGGGCAGTCAGCCCCAGCATTTT; cdr3_aa: CASSPGQGGSQPQHF
v_call: TRBV11-1; j_call: TRBJ2-5; cdr3_length: 14; clone_size: few; d_call: NA; cdr3_nt: TGTGCCAGCAGCTTATGGTCCGGACAAGAGACCCAGTACTTC; cdr3_aa: CASSLWSGQETQYF
v_call: TRBV29-1; j_call: TRBJ2-1; cdr3_length: 17; clone_size: NA; d_call: NA; cdr3_nt: TGCAGCTCTGACGAATTGCAACGGGGGCCCCTCTACAATGAGCAGTTCTTC; cdr3_aa: CSSDELQRGPLYNEQFF
v_call: TRBV28; j_call: TRBJ1-5; cdr3_length: 16; clone_size: NA; d_call: NA; cdr3_nt: TGTGCCAGCAGTTTAAAAACGTTTTATAGCAATCAGCCCCAGCATTTT; cdr3_aa: CASSLKTFYSNQPQHF
v_call: TRBV7-2; j_call: TRBJ1-3; cdr3_length: 14; clone_size: many; d_call: TRBD1; cdr3_nt: TGTGCCAGCAGCTTAAGCTGGTCAGGGGGCACCATATATTTT; cdr3_aa: CASSLSWSGGTIYF
v_call: TRBV7-2; j_call: TRBJ2-5; cdr3_length: 13; clone_size: many; d_call: NA; cdr3_nt: TGTGCCAGCAGCTTAGTCTGGCAAGAGACCCAGTACTTC; cdr3_aa: CASSLVWQETQYF
v_call: TRBV20-1; j_call: TRBJ1-5; cdr3_length: 14; clone_size: NA; d_call: NA; cdr3_nt: TGCAGTGCTAGTGAAGTTAAGGGCAATCAGCCCCAGCATTTT; cdr3_aa: CSASEVKGNQPQHF
v_call: TRBV12-3/TRBV12-4; j_call: TRBJ2-1; cdr3_length: 16; clone_size: NA; d_call: NA; cdr3_nt: TGTGCCAGCAGTTTATCCCTAGTGAGCTCCTACAATGAGCAGTTCTTC; cdr3_aa: CASSLSLVSSYNEQFF
v_call: TRBV27; j_call: TRBJ2-1; cdr3_length: 17; clone_size: NA; d_call: TRBD2; cdr3_nt: TGTGCCAGCAGAATCACTTGGGGAGCGGGAGGTCACAATGAGCAGTTCTTC; cdr3_aa: CASRITWGAGGHNEQFF
v_call: TRBV12-3/TRBV12-4; j_call: TRBJ2-1; cdr3_length: 15; clone_size: few; d_call: NA; cdr3_nt: TGTGCCAGCAGTTTGCAAGAGCCCCCCTACAATGAGCAGTTCTTC; cdr3_aa: CASSLQEPPYNEQFF
v_call: TRBV19; j_call: TRBJ1-4; cdr3_length: 15; clone_size: few; d_call: NA; cdr3_nt: TGTGCCAGTAGGGATGGGACCCACCGGGGTGAAAAACTGTTTTTT; cdr3_aa: CASRDGTHRGEKLFF
v_call: TRBV5-1; j_call: TRBJ1-2; cdr3_length: 12; clone_size: NA; d_call: NA; cdr3_nt: TGCGCCAGCAGCTTGGCCGCGGTCGGCTACACCTTC; cdr3_aa: CASSLAAVGYTF
v_call: TRBV9; j_call: TRBJ2-5; cdr3_length: 14; clone_size: NA; d_call: NA; cdr3_nt: TGTGCCAGCAGCGGAACAGGACCCCAAGAGACCCAGTACTTC; cdr3_aa: CASSGTGPQETQYF
v_call: TRBV4-1; j_call: TRBJ2-1; cdr3_length: 16; clone_size: many; d_call: NA; cdr3_nt: TGCGCCAGCAGCCAAGGACAGGGCCCAACGGGGGATGAGCAGTTCTTC; cdr3_aa: CASSQGQGPTGDEQFF
v_call: TRBV6-2/TRBV6-3; j_call: TRBJ2-2; cdr3_length: 12; clone_size: NA; d_call: NA; cdr3_nt: TGTGCCAGCAGTTACCCCCCAACGGAGCTGTTTTTT; cdr3_aa: CASSYPPTELFF
v_call: TRBV27; j_call: TRBJ2-7; cdr3_length: 15; clone_size: NA; d_call: TRBD1; cdr3_nt: TGTGCCAGCAGTAGGACAGGGGTTGACCTGGGGGAGCAGTACTTC; cdr3_aa: CASSRTGVDLGEQYF
v_call: TRBV7-9; j_call: TRBJ1-2; cdr3_length: 11; clone_size: NA; d_call: NA; cdr3_nt: TGTGCCAGCAGCTTATTAGTGACAGCTGACTTC; cdr3_aa: CASSLLVTADF
v_call: TRBV19; j_call: TRBJ1-6; cdr3_length: 15; clone_size: NA; d_call: NA; cdr3_nt: TGTGCCAGTAGGGGGGTGAGCTCCTATAATTCACCCCTCCACTTT; cdr3_aa: CASRGVSSYNSPLHF
v_call: TRBV11-2; j_call: TRBJ2-6; cdr3_length: 20; clone_size: NA; d_call: NA; cdr3_nt: TGTGCCAGCAGCTTGCCCCCTGACAGGGAGGTAAGGTGGGGGGCCAACGTCCTGACTTTC; cdr3_aa: CASSLPPDREVRWGANVLTF
v_call: TRBV6-5; j_call: TRBJ2-1; cdr3_length: 16; clone_size: NA; d_call: NA; cdr3_nt: TGTGCCAGCAGTTTACTTCCGGGGGTCTCCTACAATGAGCAGTTCTTC; cdr3_aa: CASSLLPGVSYNEQFF
v_call: TRBV7-8; j_call: TRBJ2-1; cdr3_length: 18; clone_size: many; d_call: TRBD1; cdr3_nt: TGTGCCAGCAGCTTAAGGATTCGGGGACAGAACTCCTACAATGAGCAGTTCTTC; cdr3_aa: CASSLRIRGQNSYNEQFF